These 31 T cell receptor beta chains came from one sample sequenced in a study of cytomegalovirus exposure and HLA in healthy donors. The PCR used 60 Vbeta and 13 Jbeta primers. Only in-frame clones appear in the TCRdb table, and some are missing; sequencing was by immunoSEQ multiplex PCR. The sample includes about 180,000 clones, roughly 80% of them seen just once. Sample: PBMCs. These receptors were collected from a middle-aged man in good health and CMV-seronegative.

This chain joins TRBV7-2 and TRBJ2-2; 7 bases map to TRBD2. Germline CDR1 SGHTA, CDR2 FQGNSA. V lost 5 bases, J lost 4 bases, and 13 bases stayed unmatched. This CDR3 has 17 amino acids. The CDR3 DNA reads as TGTGCCAGCAGCCCCGTGTCCGGGAGGTGGGTCACCGGGGAGCTGTTTTTT. It encodes CASSPVSGRWVTGELFF.

J is TRBJ1-1 and V is TRBV11-2, with D perhaps matching TRBD1 (6 bases). Trimming removed 5 bases at V and 2 bases at J, with 15 bases between. CDR1 is SGHAT and CDR2 is FQNNGV in the germline V gene. The length of the CDR3 is 15 residues. The CDR3 here is CASSPGAGVNTEAFF. CDR3 DNA: TGTGCCAGCAGCCCAGGGGCGGGAGTAAACACTGAAGCTTTCTTT.

The CDR3 sequence: CASSSSGGWGETQYF. The CDR3 nucleotides are TGTGCCAGCAGCTCTAGCGGGGGGTGGGGAGAGACCCAGTACTTC. The chain links TRBV7-2 to TRBJ2-5; 11 bases match TRBD2. V trimming: 4 bases; J trimming: 4 bases; junction bases outside the gene matches: 5. The CDR3 consists of 15 residues. Germline-derived CDR1 and CDR2 are SGHTA and FQGNSA.

The genes are TRBV28 and TRBJ1-3; the match to TRBD1 covers 7 bases. CDR3 length equals 13 residues. Germline CDR1 is MDHEN and CDR2 is SYDVKM. The J segment lost 2 bases and the V segment lost 8 bases, leaving 3 bases of the junction unmatched. The CDR3 nucleotides are TGTGCCAGCGCAAGGGGGCCTGGAAACACCATATATTTT. This sequence encodes CASARGPGNTIYF.

The genes are TRBV19 and TRBJ1-3; D is uncertain. CDR1 LNHDA and CDR2 SQIVND come from the germline V gene (reference sequence). Trimming cost V 7 bases and J 3 bases, with 10 bases left between them. The CDR3 consists of 13 residues. The CDR3 is CASMVAVGNTIYF. The DNA for the CDR3 is TGTGCCAGTATGGTGGCAGTTGGAAACACCATATATTTT.

The chain links TRBV4-3 to TRBJ2-6, with 7 bases matching TRBD1. Germline trimming cut 3 bases from V and 5 bases from J; bases unmatched to any gene: 10. The length of the CDR3 is 17 residues. Germline-derived CDR1 and CDR2 are LGHNA and YSLEER. The CDR3 nucleotides are TGCGCCAGCAGCCAGGCCAAGGGACAGTCACGGGCCAACGTCCTGACTTTC. Its translation: CASSQAKGQSRANVLTF.

The chain has TRBV15 and TRBJ1-5; D perhaps matches TRBD1 (6 bases). The V gene's germline CDR1 is LNHNV and CDR2 YYDKDF (reference sequence). V was cut by 5 bases and J by 7 bases, with 12 bases left in between. CDR3 length equals 13 residues. The CDR3 sequence: CATSRGGGQPQHF. CDR3 coding DNA: TGTGCCACCAGCCGAGGGGGGGGACAGCCCCAGCATTTT.

V gene TRBV11-1 combines with J gene TRBJ1-1; 7 bases line up with TRBD1. The germline V gene encodes CDR1 SGHAT and CDR2 FQDESV (reference sequence). The CDR3 is 16 residues long. The ends lost 3 bases at V and 1 base at J; junction bases unmatched: 8. As DNA, the CDR3 is TGTGCCAGCAGCTTTACAGGGGCCGCTCCGAACACTGAAGCTTTCTTT. Residues: CASSFTGAAPNTEAFF.

This clone came up a few times. CDR3 amino acids: CASSGRAEVQETQYF. Here the CDR3 DNA reads TGTGCCAGCAGTGGACGGGCGGAGGTACAAGAGACCCAGTACTTC. The chain recombines TRBV6-4 with TRBJ2-5; perhaps TRBD2 as D (5 bases). Trimming pared 4 bases from V and 2 bases from J, leaving 14 bases between. Germline values: CDR1 MRHNA, CDR2 SNTAGT. This CDR3 is 15 amino acids long.

In this sample, this clone turned up a few times. The V call is TRBV29-1, the J call TRBJ2-1, with TRBD2 identical over 15 bases. Losses at the gene ends were 8 bases for V and 7 bases for J; bases not matched to a gene: 21. CDR3 size: 19 residues. Germline loops: CDR1 SQVTM, CDR2 ANQGSEA. The CDR3 loop is CSTKGNPGTSGRSGNEQFF. CDR3 sequence (DNA): TGCAGCACAAAGGGCAACCCCGGGACTAGCGGGAGGTCGGGAAATGAGCAGTTCTTC.

This chain connects TRBV6-5 to TRBJ1-6; TRBD1 agrees at 11 bases. This CDR3 is 13 amino acids long. V was pared by 7 bases and J by 9 bases, with 2 bases of the junction left unmatched. The germline V gene has CDR1 MNHEY and CDR2 SVGAGI. CDR3 bases: TGTGCCAGCACTGGGACAGGGGGTTCACCCCTCCACTTT. It encodes CASTGTGGSPLHF.

This chain uses TRBV28 with TRBJ2-5; 12 nucleotides match TRBD1. Germline CDR1 reads MDHEN; CDR2 reads SYDVKM. This CDR3 contains 14 residues. The CDR3 nucleotides are TGTGTCGCTAGCGGGACAGGGGGCTGGGAGACCCAGTACTTC. The encoded protein is CVASGTGGWETQYF.

The chain joins TRBV9 to TRBJ2-6, with 11 bases aligning to TRBD2. The J segment lost 1 base and the V segment lost 2 bases, leaving 5 bases of the junction unmatched. CDR1 is SGDLS and CDR2 is YYNGEE in the germline V gene. This CDR3 region has 18 residues. In DNA, the CDR3 is TGTGCCAGCAGCGTGTCGACTAGCGGGGTTTCTGGGGCCAACGTCCTGACTTTC. It specifies CASSVSTSGVSGANVLTF. The whole variable domain, remainder taken from reference TRBV9 and TRBJ2-6, is DSGVTQTPKHLITATGQRVTLRCSPRSGDLSVYWYQQSLDQGLQFLIQYYNGEERAKGNILERFSAQQFPDLHSELNLSSLELGDSALYFCASSVSTSGVSGANVLTFGAGSRLTVL.

The chain links TRBV29-1 to TRBJ2-1; a possible D gene is TRBD2 (6 bases). Per germline, CDR1 SQVTM and CDR2 ANQGSEA. V lost 1 base and J 8 bases, leaving 12 bases between the germline ends. There are 13 residues in the CDR3. Here the CDR3 reads CSVEGTTDYEQFF. CDR3 in DNA: TGCAGCGTTGAAGGGACTACCGACTATGAGCAGTTCTTC.

As DNA, the CDR3 is TGTGCCAGCTCACCAATGAGGGGGAGGGCCGGAGAGACCCAGTACTTC. Its protein product is CASSPMRGRAGETQYF. The gene calls are TRBV18 and TRBJ2-5, with a possible D match to TRBD2 (7 bases). Per the germline V gene, CDR1 is KGHSH and CDR2 is LQKENI. The CDR3 length is 16 residues. The V end lost 2 bases, the J end lost 4 bases, and 17 bases lay between the germline ends.

Only one count was recorded for this clone. In nucleotides, the CDR3 is TGTGCCAGCTCATCCGGGACAGGGGGCGTGGGCAATCAGCCCCAGCATTTT. Encoded protein: CASSSGTGGVGNQPQHF. The V gene is TRBV18, the J gene TRBJ1-5; TRBD1 matches at 12 bases. Germline V CDR1 and CDR2: KGHSH, LQKENI. This CDR3 is 17 amino acids long. J was trimmed by 2 bases and V by 5 bases; bases with no gene match: 7.

The rearrangement uses TRBV10-3 and TRBJ1-1; no definite D call. The CDR3 loop spans 13 amino acids. Trimming pared 7 bases from V and 1 base from J, leaving 10 bases between. Germline V lookup: CDR1 ENHRY, CDR2 SYGVKD. The CDR3 coding sequence is TGTGCCATCATGCGGCTGGAGAACACTGAAGCTTTCTTT. This codes for CAIMRLENTEAFF.

The J gene is TRBJ2-7, the V gene TRBV5-4, with 8 bases identical to TRBD2. The CDR3 loop spans 17 amino acids. J lost 2 bases, V lost 2 bases, and 12 bases had no gene match. The germline gives CDR1 SGHNT, CDR2 YYREEE (reference sequence). Written as DNA, the CDR3 is TGTGCCAGCAGCTTACCCCGGGGGAGCGGGGGAACCTACGAGCAGTACTTC. This sequence encodes CASSLPRGSGGTYEQYF.

This clone was recorded only once. The chain carries TRBV10-3 and TRBJ2-3, with 9 bases identical to TRBD1. Germline V CDR1 and CDR2: ENHRY, SYGVKD. The CDR3 loop spans 16 amino acids. V lost 5 bases, J lost 6 bases, and 12 bases stayed unmatched. CDR3 in amino acids: CAISPGGQGVRDTQYF. The DNA of the CDR3 is TGTGCCATCAGTCCCGGGGGACAGGGAGTGCGGGATACGCAGTATTTT.

The chain is built from TRBV7-2 and TRBJ2-1, with 10 bases lining up with TRBD2. Germline V CDR1 and CDR2: SGHTA, FQGNSA. V dropped 2 bases and J dropped 8; count of bases not matched to a gene: 12. The CDR3 extends over 17 amino acids. CDR3 amino acids: CASSLNLAGGLKHEQFF. As DNA, the CDR3 is TGTGCCAGCAGCTTAAACTTAGCGGGGGGCCTCAAGCATGAGCAGTTCTTC.

This clone has just one count. V is TRBV6-1 and J is TRBJ2-2, with 10 bases lining up with TRBD1. The germline V gene encodes CDR1 MNHNS and CDR2 SASEGT. The CDR3 loop spans 15 amino acids. V shed 5 bases, J shed 8 bases, and the junction held 8 bases outside the gene matches. CDR3 sequence: CASSQTGGPVGELFF. As DNA, the CDR3 is TGTGCCAGCAGTCAGACAGGGGGCCCAGTGGGGGAGCTGTTTTTT.

The CDR3 loop is CSVEEPRVNTEAFF. The CDR3 bases are TGCAGCGTTGAAGAACCCAGGGTGAACACTGAAGCTTTCTTT. The rearrangement joins TRBV29-1 to TRBJ1-1, with D perhaps matching TRBD1 (5 bases). V was pared by 0 bases and J by 0 bases, with 8 bases between. The CDR3 is made up of 14 amino acids. The germline gives CDR1 SQVTM, CDR2 ANQGSEA.

The CDR3 sequence is CASRDTSGSRHEQYF. As DNA, the CDR3 is TGCGCCAGCAGAGACACTAGCGGGAGTCGCCACGAGCAGTACTTC. The V and J genes are TRBV5-1 and TRBJ2-7, with TRBD2 matching over 11 bases. Germline assignment: CDR1 SGHRS and CDR2 YFSETQ. The length of the CDR3 is 15 residues. V shed 5 bases and J 5 bases; nucleotides not matched to a gene: 9.

The chain is built from TRBV5-6 and TRBJ2-3; 9 nucleotides agree with TRBD2. The CDR3 is 17 amino acids. V was pared by 3 bases and J by 8 bases, with 16 bases of the junction left unmatched. Germline V gene data show CDR1 as SGHDT and CDR2 as YYEEEE. CDR3 sequence: CASSSAPRAGGPGTQYF. CDR3 DNA sequence: TGTGCCAGCAGCTCTGCCCCCCGGGCGGGGGGGCCTGGTACGCAGTATTTT.

The table lists this clone with a count of one. The chain recombines TRBV27 with TRBJ2-1, with D possibly TRBD2 on 7 matching bases. Deletions cut 3 bases from V and 5 bases from J, with 17 bases between. Germline CDR1 MNHEY, CDR2 SMNVEV (reference sequence). The CDR3 is 16 amino acids. CDR3 in amino acids: CASSLAGASPNNEQFF. In DNA form, the CDR3 reads TGTGCCAGCAGTTTGGCGGGGGCCTCTCCCAACAATGAGCAGTTCTTC.

This clone turned up a few times. V usage is TRBV25-1 and J usage is TRBJ2-3, with TRBD1 identical over 8 bases. This CDR3 is 11 amino acids long. Trimming removed 5 bases from V and 14 bases from J; junction bases left unmatched: 6. Per germline, CDR1 MGHDK and CDR2 SYGVNS. The CDR3 nucleotides are TGTGCCAGCAGTCGACAGGGGCACGGGTATTTT. It is translated as CASSRQGHGYF.

The chain employs TRBV18 and TRBJ1-1, with D possibly being TRBD1 (5 bases). The CDR3 runs to 15 residues. Trimming removed 2 bases at V and 1 base at J, with 11 bases between. CDR1 KGHSH and CDR2 LQKENI come from the germline V gene. CDR3 sequence reads: CASSPRARANTEAFF. The CDR3 nucleotides are TGTGCCAGCTCACCAAGGGCCAGGGCGAACACTGAAGCTTTCTTT.

V and J are TRBV7-9 and TRBJ1-3; perhaps TRBD1 as D (5 bases). The germline V gene encodes CDR1 SEHNR and CDR2 FQNEAQ (reference sequence). This CDR3 spans 14 amino acids. Trimming left V 5 bases short and J 2 bases short, with 10 bases between. This CDR3 reads CASSPGVTGNTIYF. CDR3 bases: TGTGCCAGCAGCCCGGGGGTTACTGGAAACACCATATATTTT.

This sequence joins TRBV5-4 and TRBJ2-7; the D is unclear. Trimming removed 1 base at V and 2 bases at J, with 16 bases between. The length of the CDR3 is 16 residues. The V gene's germline CDR1 is SGHNT and CDR2 YYREEE (reference sequence). The CDR3 nucleotides are TGTGCCAGCAGCTTGTCAGGCTACCTAAGTCCCTACGAGCAGTACTTC. Protein product: CASSLSGYLSPYEQYF.

The genes are TRBV5-1 and TRBJ2-1, with 9 positions matching TRBD1. Germline V gives CDR1 SGHRS, CDR2 YFSETQ. This CDR3 contains 15 residues. V was pared by 4 bases and J by 2 bases, with 4 bases of the junction left unmatched. The CDR3, as DNA: TGCGCCAGCAGCCTGGGACAGGGCACCTACAATGAGCAGTTCTTC. Amino acids: CASSLGQGTYNEQFF.

On this clone: The germline gene is not matched at one end of the junction; a read error may be the cause. V usage is TRBV9 and J usage is TRBJ2-2; 9 bases line up with TRBD2. Germline lookup yields CDR1 SGDLS and CDR2 YYNGEE. The CDR3 extends over 15 amino acids. CDR3 DNA: TGTGCCGGCAGCGTAGTCACTAGCGGGACCGGGGAGCTGTTTTTT. This translates into CAGSVVTSGTGELFF.